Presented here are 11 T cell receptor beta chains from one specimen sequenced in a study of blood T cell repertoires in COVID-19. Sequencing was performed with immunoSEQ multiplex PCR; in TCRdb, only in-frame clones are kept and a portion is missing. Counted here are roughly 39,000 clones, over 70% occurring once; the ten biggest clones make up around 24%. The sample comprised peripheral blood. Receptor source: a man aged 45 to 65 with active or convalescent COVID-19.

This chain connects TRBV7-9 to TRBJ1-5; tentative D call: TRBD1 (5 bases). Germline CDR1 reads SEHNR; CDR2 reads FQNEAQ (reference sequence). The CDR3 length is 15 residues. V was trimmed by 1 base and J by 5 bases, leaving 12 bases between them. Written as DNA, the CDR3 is TGTGCCAGCAGCTTAGGGACGGGGGTATATCAGCCCCAGCATTTT. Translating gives CASSLGTGVYQPQHF.

The chain's CDR3 is CASSFSLAESYEQYF. Here the CDR3 DNA reads TGTGCCAGCAGCTTTAGCCTAGCGGAATCCTACGAGCAGTACTTC. This chain connects TRBV7-8 to TRBJ2-7; 7 nucleotides align to TRBD2. The J segment lost 1 base and the V segment lost 3 bases, leaving 6 bases of the junction unmatched. This CDR3 has 15 residues. Germline V gives CDR1 SGHVS, CDR2 FQNEAQ. Looking up the rest from reference TRBV7-8 and TRBJ2-7 gives the full variable domain: GAGVSQSPRYKVAKRGQDVALRCDPISGHVSLFWYQQALGQGPEFLTYFQNEAQLDKSGLPSDRFFAERPEGSVSTLKIQRTQQEDSAVYLCASSFSLAESYEQYFGPGTRLTVT.

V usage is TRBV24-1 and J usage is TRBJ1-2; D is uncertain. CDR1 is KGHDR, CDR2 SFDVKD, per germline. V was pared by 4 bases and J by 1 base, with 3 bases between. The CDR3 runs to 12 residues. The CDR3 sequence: CATSDFNYGYTF. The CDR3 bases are TGTGCCACCAGTGACTTTAACTATGGCTACACCTTC.

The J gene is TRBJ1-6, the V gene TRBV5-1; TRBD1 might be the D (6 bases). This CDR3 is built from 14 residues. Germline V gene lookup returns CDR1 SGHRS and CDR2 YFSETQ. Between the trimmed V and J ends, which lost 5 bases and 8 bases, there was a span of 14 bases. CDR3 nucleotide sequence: TGCGCCAGCAGTATCACAGGGAGCGATTCACCCCTCCACTTT. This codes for CASSITGSDSPLHF.

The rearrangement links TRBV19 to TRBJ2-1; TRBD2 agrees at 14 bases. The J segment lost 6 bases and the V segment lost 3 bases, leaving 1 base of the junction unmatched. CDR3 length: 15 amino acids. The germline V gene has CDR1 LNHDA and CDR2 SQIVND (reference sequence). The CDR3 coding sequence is TGTGCCAGTAGTATGGGACTAGCGGGAGTCAATGAGCAGTTCTTC. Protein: CASSMGLAGVNEQFF.

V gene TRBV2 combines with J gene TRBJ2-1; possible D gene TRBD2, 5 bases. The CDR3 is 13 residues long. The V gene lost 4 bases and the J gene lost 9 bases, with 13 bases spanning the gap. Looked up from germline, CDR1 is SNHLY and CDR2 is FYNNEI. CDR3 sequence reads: CASSVSSSGEQFF. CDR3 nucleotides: TGTGCCAGCAGTGTGTCATCCAGCGGTGAGCAGTTCTTC.

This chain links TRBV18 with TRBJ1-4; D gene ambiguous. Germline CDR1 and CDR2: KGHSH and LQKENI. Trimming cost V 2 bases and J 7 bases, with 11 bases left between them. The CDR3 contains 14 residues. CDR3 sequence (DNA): TGTGCCAGCTCACCAAGGGAGCTGGGTGAAAAACTGTTTTTT. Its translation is CASSPRELGEKLFF.

The CDR3 DNA follows: TGTGCCAGCAGCAAAGATCGGGCCGGACAGGCGAACACCGGGGAGCTGTTTTTT. Translated: CASSKDRAGQANTGELFF. This rearrangement joins TRBV21-1 to TRBJ2-2; TRBD1 is the table's D call and was not checked against the DNA. TRBV21-1 is flagged as a pseudogene. The CDR3 consists of 18 residues.

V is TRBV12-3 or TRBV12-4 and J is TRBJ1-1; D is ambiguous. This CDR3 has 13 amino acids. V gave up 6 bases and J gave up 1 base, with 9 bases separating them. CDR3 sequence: CASRVQKNTEAFF. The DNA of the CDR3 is TGTGCCAGCAGGGTACAGAAGAACACTGAAGCTTTCTTT.

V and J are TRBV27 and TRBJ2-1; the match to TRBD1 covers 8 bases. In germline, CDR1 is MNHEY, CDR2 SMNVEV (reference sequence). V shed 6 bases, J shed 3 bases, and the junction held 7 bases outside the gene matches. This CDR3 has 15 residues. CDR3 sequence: CASSEVTGDYNEQFF. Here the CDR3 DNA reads TGTGCCAGCAGCGAGGTGACAGGGGACTACAATGAGCAGTTCTTC.

The CDR3 DNA reads TGTGCCTGGAGTCCACAGGGGGGGAGGCCCTTTTCCTACGAGCAGTACGTC. It translates to CAWSPQGGRPFSYEQYV. The chain joins TRBV30 to TRBJ2-7, with D tentatively TRBD1 (8 bases). Germline lookup yields CDR1 GTSNPN and CDR2 SVGIG (reference sequence). Deletions cut 2 bases from V and 1 base from J, with 21 bases between. The CDR3 contains 17 residues.